These T cell receptor beta chains were read from a single sample in a study of CD8 T cells in ankylosing spondylitis. From the 5' RACE reads, TCRdb called clonotypes with MiXCR, one entry per CDR3 protein. The sample has some 150,000 distinct CDR3 sequences, around 42% seen once. The sequencing sample was made of synovial fluid, either unsorted or a sorted T cell fraction (not recorded which). The source of these receptors is a male donor with ankylosing spondylitis. Both conserved end residues are part of each CDR3. D genes are given only for firm matches. Expanded clones are given a class, and other clones once, few, many or no size at all.

TRBV18,-,TRBJ1-2,-,TGTGCCAGCTCTCACACCGACAGGACCTATGGCTACACCTTC,CASSHTDRTYGYTF
TRBV7-2,-,TRBJ2-1,many,TGTGCCAGCAGCTTAGCGGGGTCCTACAATGAGCAGTTCTTC,CASSLAGSYNEQFF
TRBV7-8,-,TRBJ1-4,once,TGTGCCAGCAGCTTAGGTCATGGGTTGGGTGAAAAACTGTTTTTT,CASSLGHGLGEKLFF
TRBV7-9,-,TRBJ1-1,many,TGTGCCAGCAGCCCAAAGGGGGGGCTGAACACTGAAGCTTTCTTT,CASSPKGGLNTEAFF
TRBV29-1,-,TRBJ2-7,-,TGCAGCGTTGAAAAAGGGTCTGGGTCCCTCTACGAGCAGTACTTC,CSVEKGSGSLYEQYF
TRBV20-1,-,TRBJ2-1,many,TGCAGTGCTAGAGATGGTTCGGGGGACCACAATGAGCAGTTCTTC,CSARDGSGDHNEQFF
TRBV6-2/TRBV6-3,-,TRBJ2-7,many,TGTGCCAGCACCTTCGGCTACGAGCAGTACTTC,CASTFGYEQYF
TRBV4-1,-,TRBJ2-5,-,TGCGCCAGCAGCCCCCGCCTGACGGACGTTCAAGAGACCCAGTACTTC,CASSPRLTDVQETQYF
TRBV5-1,TRBD1,TRBJ2-7,-,TGCGCCAGCAGCTTGGGACAGGGTCTTTACGAGCAGTACTTC,CASSLGQGLYEQYF
TRBV3-1,-,TRBJ1-2,once,TGTGCCAGCAGAAACGGACTGAACTATGGCTACACCTTC,CASRNGLNYGYTF
TRBV11-1,-,TRBJ2-5,-,TGTGCCAGCAGCTTAGGGCTATCCCAAGAGACCCAGTACTTC,CASSLGLSQETQYF
TRBV4-1,-,TRBJ1-2,-,TGCGCCAGCAGCCGCAGGGGACCCTATGGCTACACCTTC,CASSRRGPYGYTF
TRBV10-3,-,TRBJ1-1,-,TGTGCCATCAGTAAAAGGAGGACACCTAACACTGAAGCTTTCTTT,CAISKRRTPNTEAFF
TRBV4-1,TRBD1,TRBJ1-1,-,TGCGCCAGCAGCACCCGGGTGACAGGGGCGGCTGAAGCTTTCTTT,CASSTRVTGAAEAFF
TRBV6-2/TRBV6-3,TRBD2,TRBJ2-2,-,TGTGCCAGCAGTCCCGGGACTAGCGGGACGTGGACCGGGGAGCTGTTTTTT,CASSPGTSGTWTGELFF
TRBV12-3/TRBV12-4,-,TRBJ2-1,-,TGTGCCAGTCTAGCGAAGCCCTACAATGAGCAGTTCTTC,CASLAKPYNEQFF
TRBV20-1,-,TRBJ2-1,few,TGCAGTGCTGTGTACAATGAGCAGTTCTTC,CSAVYNEQFF
TRBV7-8,-,TRBJ2-1,-,TGTGCCAGCAGCATGAGCTCCTCCAATGAGCAGTTCTTC,CASSMSSSNEQFF
TRBV19,TRBD1,TRBJ1-2,-,TGTGCCAGTAGTATAGGAGGGACAGGGATGGATAACTATGGCTACACCTTC,CASSIGGTGMDNYGYTF
TRBV7-3,TRBD2,TRBJ2-1,-,TGTGCCAGCAGCTTAGGGCTGGCGGGAGGGTGGTACAATGAGCAGTTCTTC,CASSLGLAGGWYNEQFF
TRBV11-1,-,TRBJ2-6,few,TGTGCCAGCAGCTTAGCCGAGACGGAAAGCTCTGGGGCCAACGTCCTGACTTTC,CASSLAETESSGANVLTF
TRBV5-4,TRBD1,TRBJ2-7,few,TGTGCCAGCAGCTCGAACCTGGGACAGGGCGAAACCTACGAGCAGTACTTC,CASSSNLGQGETYEQYF
TRBV18,TRBD1,TRBJ2-7,few,TGTGCCAGCTCAGCCGGGACAGGGTGGTACGAGCAGTACTTC,CASSAGTGWYEQYF
TRBV18,-,TRBJ2-3,few,TGTGCCAGCTCACCACTCGACCCAGATACGCAGTATTTT,CASSPLDPDTQYF
TRBV5-1,TRBD1,TRBJ2-5,-,TGCGCCAGCAGCGGGGACAGGAAGGAAGAGACCCAGTACTTC,CASSGDRKEETQYF
TRBV7-9,-,TRBJ2-7,-,TGTGCCAGCAGCTCCGTAGGGACTCCCGATGAGCAGTACTTC,CASSSVGTPDEQYF
TRBV5-1,TRBD2,TRBJ2-5,-,TGCGCCAGCAGCTTGCTGGGGGGGTACCAAGAGACCCAGTACTTC,CASSLLGGYQETQYF
TRBV6-5,-,TRBJ1-1,few,TGTGCCAGCAGTTACCCGTCACAACTGAACACTGAAGCTTTCTTT,CASSYPSQLNTEAFF
TRBV5-1,-,TRBJ1-2,-,TGCGCCAGCAGCCCCAGGCAGGGGAGGACCTATGGCTACACCTTC,CASSPRQGRTYGYTF